The 7 T cell receptor beta chains below all came from one sample that was sequenced in a study of T cell responses to AZD1222 COVID-19 vaccine. The method was immunoSEQ multiplex PCR; TCRdb's version includes in-frame clones alone and lacks a portion of them. Of tens of thousands of clones detected, over 85% appear once; the ten largest clones hold approximately 2.1%. The sequenced sample was peripheral blood, obtained on day 0 of AZD1222 vaccination. These TCRs come from an adult in good health.

The V call is TRBV27, the J call TRBJ1-5; 9 nucleotides agree with TRBD1. The V and J ends lost 6 bases and 6 bases, in that order; junction bases with no gene match: 9. Germline lookup yields CDR1 MNHEY and CDR2 SMNVEV (reference sequence). The CDR3 has 15 residues. The CDR3 nucleotides are TGTGCCAGCAGCTCCGGACAGGGGACGTTTCAGCCCCAGCATTTT. Protein sequence: CASSSGQGTFQPQHF.

This clone was recorded once. The chain has TRBV6-6 and TRBJ2-3, with TRBD2 matching over 12 bases. Looked up from germline, CDR1 is MNHNY and CDR2 is SVGAGI (reference sequence). This CDR3 contains 16 residues. V was clipped by 2 bases and J by 4 bases; unmatched bases: 4. CDR3 amino acids: CASSYRRLAGADTQYF. The DNA for the CDR3 is TGTGCCAGCAGTTACAGACGACTAGCGGGAGCAGATACGCAGTATTTT.

The chain joins TRBV2 to TRBJ2-2; TRBD1 aligns across 7 bases. Trimming cost V 5 bases and J 4 bases; bases outside gene matches: 4. The CDR3 totals 14 residues. CDR1 and CDR2 (germline): SNHLY, FYNNEI. CDR3 bases: TGTGCCAGCAGTTTAGACAGGGTCACCGGGGAGCTGTTTTTT. Its protein product is CASSLDRVTGELFF. The complete variable domain, with remaining parts taken from reference TRBV2 and TRBJ2-2, reads EPEVTQTPSHQVTQMGQEVILRCVPISNHLYFYWYRQILGQKVEFLVSFYNNEISEKSEIFDDQFSVERPDGSNFTLKIRSTKLEDSAMYFCASSLDRVTGELFFGEGSRLTVL.

The CDR3 sequence: CAWRPQFF. CDR3 nucleotide sequence: TGTGCCTGGAGGCCCCAGTTCTTC. The chain carries TRBV30 and TRBJ2-1; D ambiguous. V lost 3 bases, J lost 13 bases, and 4 bases lay in between. Germline values: CDR1 GTSNPN, CDR2 SVGIG (reference sequence). The CDR3 is 8 amino acids. The whole variable domain, remainder taken from reference TRBV30 and TRBJ2-1, is SQTIHQWPATLVQPVGSPLSLECTVEGTSNPNLYWYRQAAGRGLQLLFYSVGIGQISSEVPQNLSASRPQDRQFILSSKKLLLSDSGFYLCAWRPQFFGPGTRLTVL.

This clone showed up just once. The V gene is TRBV5-8, the J gene TRBJ2-1; no definite D call. CDR1 and CDR2 (germline): SGHTS, YDEGEE. The CDR3 contains 13 residues. Trimming removed 4 bases from V and 7 bases from J, with 12 bases in between. The CDR3 spells CASSLQGRNEQFF. The DNA for the CDR3 is TGTGCCAGCAGCCTCCAAGGGCGGAATGAGCAGTTCTTC. Full variable domain (outside the CDR3, taken from reference TRBV5-8 and TRBJ2-1): EAGVTQSPTHLIKTRGQQATLRCSPISGHTSVYWYQQALGLGLQFLLWYDEGEERNRGNFPPRFSGRQFPNYSSELNVNALELEDSALYLCASSLQGRNEQFFGPGTRLTVL.

The chain joins TRBV6-5 to TRBJ2-2; a weak D match, TRBD2 (5 bases). The CDR3 covers 15 residues. The germline gives CDR1 MNHEY, CDR2 SVGAGI. The V end was cut by 6 bases, the J end by 5 bases, with 16 bases between. The chain's CDR3 is CASSPGSLRTGELFF. The DNA for the CDR3 is TGTGCCAGCAGCCCGGGAAGTCTAAGGACCGGGGAGCTGTTTTTT.

The chain employs TRBV12-5 and TRBJ1-5; D unclear. V was clipped by 3 bases and J by 1 base, with 4 bases between them. Germline V lookup: CDR1 LGHNT, CDR2 FRNRAP. This CDR3 is built from 13 residues. The CDR3 DNA follows: TGTGCTAGTGGTTTAGGGAGCAATCAGCCCCAGCATTTT. It encodes CASGLGSNQPQHF.